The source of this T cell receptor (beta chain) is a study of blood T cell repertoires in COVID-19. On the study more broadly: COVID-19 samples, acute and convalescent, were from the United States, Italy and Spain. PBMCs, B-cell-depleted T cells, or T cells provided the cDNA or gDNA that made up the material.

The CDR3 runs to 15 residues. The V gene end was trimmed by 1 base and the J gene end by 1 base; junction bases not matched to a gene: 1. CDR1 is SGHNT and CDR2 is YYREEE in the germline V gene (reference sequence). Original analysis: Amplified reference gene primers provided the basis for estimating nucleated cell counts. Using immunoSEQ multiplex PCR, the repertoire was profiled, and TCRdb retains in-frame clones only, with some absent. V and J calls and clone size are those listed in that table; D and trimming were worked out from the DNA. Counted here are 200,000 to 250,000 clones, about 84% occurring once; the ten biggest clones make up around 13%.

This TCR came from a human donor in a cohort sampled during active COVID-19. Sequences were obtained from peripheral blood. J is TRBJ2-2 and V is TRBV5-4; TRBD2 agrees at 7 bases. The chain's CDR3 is CASSLQRENTGELFF. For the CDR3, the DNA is TGTGCCAGCAGCTTGCAGCGGGAGAACACCGGGGAGCTGTTTTTT. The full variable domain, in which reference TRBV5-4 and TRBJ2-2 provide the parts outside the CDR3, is ETGVTQSPTHLIKTRGQQVTLRCSSQSGHNTVSWYQQALGQGPQFIFQYYREEENGRGNFPPRFSGLQFPNYSSELNVNALELDDSALYLCASSLQRENTGELFFGEGSRLTVL.